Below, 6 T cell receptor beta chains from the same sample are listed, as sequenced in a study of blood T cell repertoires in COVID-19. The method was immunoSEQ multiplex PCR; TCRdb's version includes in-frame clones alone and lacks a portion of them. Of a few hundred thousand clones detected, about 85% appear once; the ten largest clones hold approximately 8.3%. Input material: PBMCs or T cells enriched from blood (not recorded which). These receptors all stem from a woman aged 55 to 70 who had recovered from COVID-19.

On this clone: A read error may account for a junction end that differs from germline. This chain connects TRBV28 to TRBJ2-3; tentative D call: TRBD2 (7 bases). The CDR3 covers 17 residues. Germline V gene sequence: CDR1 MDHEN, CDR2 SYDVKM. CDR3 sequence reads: CASSSLQGGPTRDTQYF. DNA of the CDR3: TGTGCCAGCAGCTCACTACAGGGAGGGCCGACCAGAGATACGCAATATTTT.

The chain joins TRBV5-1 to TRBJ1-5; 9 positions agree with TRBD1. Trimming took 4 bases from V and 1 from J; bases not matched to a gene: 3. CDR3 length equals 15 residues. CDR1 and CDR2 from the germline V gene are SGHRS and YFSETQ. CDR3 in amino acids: CASSKDRGSNQPQHF. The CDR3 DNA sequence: TGCGCCAGCAGCAAGGACAGGGGAAGCAATCAGCCCCAGCATTTT. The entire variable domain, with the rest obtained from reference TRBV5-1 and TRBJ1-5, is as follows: KAGVTQTPRYLIKTRGQQVTLSCSPISGHRSVSWYQQTPGQGLQFLFEYFSETQRNKGNFPGRFSGRQFSNSRSEMNVSTLELGDSALYLCASSKDRGSNQPQHFGDGTRLSIL.

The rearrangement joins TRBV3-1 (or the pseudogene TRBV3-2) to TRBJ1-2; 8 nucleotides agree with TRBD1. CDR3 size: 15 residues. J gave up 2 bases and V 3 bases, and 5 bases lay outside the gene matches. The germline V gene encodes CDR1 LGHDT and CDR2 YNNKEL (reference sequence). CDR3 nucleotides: TGTGCCAGCAGCCATCAGGGGGCGGGAAACTATGGCTACACCTTC. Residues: CASSHQGAGNYGYTF.

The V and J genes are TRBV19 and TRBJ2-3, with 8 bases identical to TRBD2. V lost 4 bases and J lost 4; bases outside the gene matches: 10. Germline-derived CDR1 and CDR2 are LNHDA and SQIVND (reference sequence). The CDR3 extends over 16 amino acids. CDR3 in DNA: TGTGCCAGTAGTACGGACCTCGCGGGGGGTTCAGATACGCAGTATTTT. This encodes CASSTDLAGGSDTQYF.

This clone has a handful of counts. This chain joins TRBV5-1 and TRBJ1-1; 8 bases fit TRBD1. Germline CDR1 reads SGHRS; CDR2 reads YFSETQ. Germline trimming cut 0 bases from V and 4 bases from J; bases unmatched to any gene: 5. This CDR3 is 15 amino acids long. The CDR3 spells CASSLDTGGRTEAFF. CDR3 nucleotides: TGCGCCAGCAGCTTGGACACAGGGGGACGCACTGAAGCTTTCTTT.

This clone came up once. DNA for the CDR3: TGTGCCAGCAGTTACAGGGGGCGCAGCTCCTACAATGAGCAGTTCTTC. It translates to CASSYRGRSSYNEQFF. This chain links TRBV6-5 with TRBJ2-1; TRBD1 agrees at 7 bases. CDR1 MNHEY and CDR2 SVGAGI come from the germline V gene. The junction had 4 bases not matched to a gene; V was cut back by 2 bases and J by 0 bases. The CDR3 runs to 16 residues.